This T cell receptor (beta chain) was profiled in a study of blood T cell repertoires in COVID-19. Study-wide background: Researchers got acute and convalescent COVID-19 samples from the United States, Italy and Spain. Nucleic acid was either cDNA or gDNA, and it came from T cells, B-cell-depleted T cells, or PBMCs.

Original handling: Reference gene primer amplification in the assay estimated nucleated cell counts. The table came from immunoSEQ multiplex PCR; TCRdb's copy has only in-frame clones and leaves some out. V and J calls and clone size are copied from that table; D and trimming were computed from the DNA. The sample consists of about 230,000 clones, less than 90% of them appearing once. This CDR3 comprises 15 residues. The germline gives CDR1 SGHKS, CDR2 YYEKEE (reference sequence). Trimming shortened V by 4 bases and J by 2 bases, and 13 bases separated the two germline ends. The chain is built from TRBV5-5 and TRBJ1-3; perhaps TRBD1 as D (6 bases). Sequencing was done on a sample of peripheral blood. This TCR was recovered from a woman aged 65 to 85 with active or convalescent COVID-19. Written as DNA, the CDR3 is TGTGCCAGCAGCGACACACGACAGGCTGGAAACACCATATATTTT. Its translation: CASSDTRQAGNTIYF.